This TCR beta chain was documented in a study of blood T cell repertoires in COVID-19. As for the study in general: The origin of the acute and convalescent COVID-19 samples was the United States, Italy and Spain.

The CDR3 length is 15 residues. Trimming at V came to 6 bases and at J to 10 bases, leaving 14 bases not matched to a gene. Per the germline V gene, CDR1 is SGHTA and CDR2 is FQGNSA. The data were produced by immunoSEQ multiplex PCR, yet TCRdb's version contains in-frame clones alone and is incomplete. Of 450,000 to 500,000 clones listed, roughly 85% are singletons. The sample was peripheral blood. This clonotype was obtained from a human donor in a cohort sampled during active COVID-19. The chain joins TRBV7-2 to TRBJ2-1; 8 nucleotides match TRBD2. The CDR3 is CASSITSGSSREQFF. As DNA, the CDR3 is TGTGCCAGCAGTATTACTAGCGGCTCTAGCAGGGAGCAGTTCTTC.